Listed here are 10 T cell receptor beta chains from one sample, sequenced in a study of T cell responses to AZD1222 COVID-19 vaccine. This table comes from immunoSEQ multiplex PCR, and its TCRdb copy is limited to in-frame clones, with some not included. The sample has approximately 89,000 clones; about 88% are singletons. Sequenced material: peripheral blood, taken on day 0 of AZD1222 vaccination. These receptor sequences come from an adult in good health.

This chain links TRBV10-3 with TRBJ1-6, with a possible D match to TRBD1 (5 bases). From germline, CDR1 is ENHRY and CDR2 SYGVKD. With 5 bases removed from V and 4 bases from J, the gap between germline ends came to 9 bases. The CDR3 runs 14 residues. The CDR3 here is CAISPDTYNSPLHF. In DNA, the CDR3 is TGTGCCATCAGTCCGGACACGTATAATTCACCCCTCCACTTT.

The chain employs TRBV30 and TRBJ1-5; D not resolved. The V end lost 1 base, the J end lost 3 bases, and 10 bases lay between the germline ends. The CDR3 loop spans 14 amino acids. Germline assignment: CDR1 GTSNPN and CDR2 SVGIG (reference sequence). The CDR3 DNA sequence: TGTGCCTGGAGTGGACTGGGCTTCAATCAGCCCCAGCATTTT. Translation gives CAWSGLGFNQPQHF. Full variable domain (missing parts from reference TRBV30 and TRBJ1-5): SQTIHQWPATLVQPVGSPLSLECTVEGTSNPNLYWYRQAAGRGLQLLFYSVGIGQISSEVPQNLSASRPQDRQFILSSKKLLLSDSGFYLCAWSGLGFNQPQHFGDGTRLSIL.

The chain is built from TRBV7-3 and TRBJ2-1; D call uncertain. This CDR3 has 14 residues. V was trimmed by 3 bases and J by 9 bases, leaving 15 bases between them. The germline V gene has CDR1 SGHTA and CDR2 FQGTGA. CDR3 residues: CASSFTPRSGEQFF. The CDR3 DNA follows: TGTGCCAGCAGCTTCACTCCGAGGTCGGGTGAGCAGTTCTTC.

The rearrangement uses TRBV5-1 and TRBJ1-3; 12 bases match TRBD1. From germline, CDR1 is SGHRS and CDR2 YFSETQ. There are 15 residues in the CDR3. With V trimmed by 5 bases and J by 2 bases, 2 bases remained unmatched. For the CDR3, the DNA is TGCGCCAGCAGGGGACAGGGGGCGGCTGGAAACACCATATATTTT. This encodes CASRGQGAAGNTIYF.

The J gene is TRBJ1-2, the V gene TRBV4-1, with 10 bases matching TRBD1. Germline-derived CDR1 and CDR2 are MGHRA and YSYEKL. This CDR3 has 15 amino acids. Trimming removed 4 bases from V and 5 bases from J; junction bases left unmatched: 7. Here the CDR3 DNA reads TGCGCCAGCAGCCGAGCCGGGACAGGGGCTTATGGCTACACCTTC. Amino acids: CASSRAGTGAYGYTF.

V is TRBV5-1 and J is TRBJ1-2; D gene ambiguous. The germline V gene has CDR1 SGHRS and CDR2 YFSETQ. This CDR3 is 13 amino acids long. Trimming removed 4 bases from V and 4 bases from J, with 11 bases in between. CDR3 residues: CASSADMGYGYTF. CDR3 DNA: TGCGCCAGCAGCGCCGACATGGGCTATGGCTACACCTTC.

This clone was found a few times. DNA for the CDR3: TGTGCCTCTTCAAGACAGGGGGCAAGAAACACTGAAGCTTTCTTT. Its protein product is CASSRQGARNTEAFF. This rearrangement joins TRBV10-3 to TRBJ1-1; 10 bases map to TRBD1. Germline V gene data show CDR1 as ENHRY and CDR2 as SYGVKD. V lost 11 bases to trimming and J lost 2 bases; unmatched junction nucleotides: 11. This CDR3 contains 15 residues.

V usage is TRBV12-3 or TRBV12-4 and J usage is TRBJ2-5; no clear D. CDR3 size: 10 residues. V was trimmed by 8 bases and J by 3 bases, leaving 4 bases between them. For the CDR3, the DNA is TGTGCCAGCGGAAAAGAGACCCAGTACTTC. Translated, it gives CASGKETQYF.

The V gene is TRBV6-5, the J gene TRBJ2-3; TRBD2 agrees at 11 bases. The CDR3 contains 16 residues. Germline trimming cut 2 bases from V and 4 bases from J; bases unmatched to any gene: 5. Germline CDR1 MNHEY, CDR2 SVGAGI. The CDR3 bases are TGTGCCAGCAGTTACGAGGGACTAGCGGATTCAGATACGCAGTATTTT. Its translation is CASSYEGLADSDTQYF.

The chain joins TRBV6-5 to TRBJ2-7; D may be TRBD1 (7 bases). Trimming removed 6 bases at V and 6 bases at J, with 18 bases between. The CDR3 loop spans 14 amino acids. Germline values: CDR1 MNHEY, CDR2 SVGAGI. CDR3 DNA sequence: TGTGCCAGCAGACTAGGGGGCCCCGGGGGCGAGCAGTACTTC. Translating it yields CASRLGGPGGEQYF.